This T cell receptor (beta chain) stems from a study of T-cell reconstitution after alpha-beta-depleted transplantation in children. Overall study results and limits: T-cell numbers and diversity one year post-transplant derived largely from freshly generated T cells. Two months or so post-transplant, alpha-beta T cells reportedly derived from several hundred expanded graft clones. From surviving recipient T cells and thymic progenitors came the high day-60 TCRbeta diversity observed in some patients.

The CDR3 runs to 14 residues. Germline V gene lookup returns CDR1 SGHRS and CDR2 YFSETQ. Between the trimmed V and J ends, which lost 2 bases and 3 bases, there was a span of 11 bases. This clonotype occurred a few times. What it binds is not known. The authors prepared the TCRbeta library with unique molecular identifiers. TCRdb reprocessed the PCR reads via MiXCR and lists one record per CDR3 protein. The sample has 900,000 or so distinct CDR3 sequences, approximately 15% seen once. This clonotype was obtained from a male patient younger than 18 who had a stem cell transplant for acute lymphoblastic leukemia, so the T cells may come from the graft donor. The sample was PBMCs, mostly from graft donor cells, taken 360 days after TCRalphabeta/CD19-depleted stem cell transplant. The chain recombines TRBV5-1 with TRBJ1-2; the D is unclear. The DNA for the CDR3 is TGCGCCAGCAGCTTAAGGACTCACTACTATGGCTACACCTTC. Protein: CASSLRTHYYGYTF.